This T cell receptor beta chain derives from a study of T-cell reconstitution after alpha-beta-depleted transplantation in children. V lost 8 bases to trimming and J lost 6 bases, with 21 bases between them. Germline V gene data show CDR1 as KGHSY and CDR2 as FQNENV. The CDR3 has 15 amino acids. In this sample, this clonotype turned up a few times. What it binds is unknown. TCRbeta library preparation incorporated unique molecular identifiers. Each CDR3 protein is one row after TCRdb ran MiXCR on the PCR reads. The sample holds approximately 210,000 distinct CDR3 sequences, about 15% seen once. Whole-study findings and limits: Several hundred expanded graft clones reportedly were the source of alpha-beta T cells about two months after transplant. From surviving recipient T cells and thymic progenitors came the high day-60 TCRbeta diversity observed in some patients.

This rearrangement joins TRBV16 to TRBJ2-3, with D perhaps TRBD1 (7 bases). The sample was PBMCs, mostly from graft donor cells, taken 360 days after TCRalphabeta/CD19-depleted stem cell transplant. The TCR was taken from a male patient aged 2-15 years who had a stem cell transplant for acute lymphoblastic leukemia, so the T cells may come from the graft donor. The CDR3 DNA follows: TGTGCCAGCGGACTACAGGGGTCTGTCACGGATACGCAGTATTTT. This translates into CASGLQGSVTDTQYF.